A selection of T cell receptor beta chains follows, all from one sample in a study of OX40 agonist ivuxolimab in advanced cancers. The repertoire was sequenced with immunoSEQ multiplex PCR; TCRdb's copy has only in-frame clones and lacks some. The sample shows 20,000 to 25,000 clones, approximately 84% of them seen only once. Specimen: CD4+ or CD8+ T cells sorted from blood, collected in a trial of the OX40 agonist ivuxolimab. The receptors here all came from an adult with an advanced solid tumor such as melanoma, head and neck, liver or kidney cancer. The CDR3 runs from the conserved cysteine through the conserved F or W. Each record gives: J gene, D gene, V gene, CDR3 protein, CDR3 DNA. A D gene is named only where the DNA matches it firmly.

J: TRBJ1-5
D: NA
V: TRBV21-1
CDR3: CASSKKRPVVWNQPQHF
DNA: TGTGCCAGCAGCAAAAAGAGGCCAGTCGTTTGGAATCAGCCCCAGCATTTT

J: TRBJ2-1
D: NA
V: TRBV27
CDR3: CASRQGLGNEQFF
DNA: TGTGCCAGCAGACAGGGACTCGGCAATGAGCAGTTCTTC

J: TRBJ1-5
D: NA
V: TRBV10-3
CDR3: CAISEGKAGYSNQPQHF
DNA: TGTGCCATCAGTGAGGGAAAGGCGGGGTATAGCAATCAGCCCCAGCATTTT

J: TRBJ1-6
D: TRBD1
V: TRBV6-6
CDR3: CASSAIPGQNNSPLHF
DNA: TGTGCCAGCAGTGCGATCCCGGGACAGAATAATTCACCCCTCCACTTT

J: TRBJ2-7
D: NA
V: TRBV28
CDR3: CASSRVFSSSYEQYF
DNA: TGTGCCAGCAGTCGGGTCTTCAGTTCCTCCTACGAGCAGTACTTC

J: TRBJ2-5
D: NA
V: TRBV7-3
CDR3: CASSLSGGYQETQYF
DNA: TGTGCCAGCAGCTTAAGCGGCGGGTACCAAGAGACCCAGTACTTC

J: TRBJ2-7
D: NA
V: TRBV4-1
CDR3: CASSPGTLTAYEQYF
DNA: TGCGCCAGCAGCCCCGGGACACTCACTGCCTACGAGCAGTACTTC

J: TRBJ1-4
D: NA
V: TRBV4-1
CDR3: CASSQERTGSNEKLFF
DNA: TGCGCCAGCAGCCAAGAGAGAACAGGAAGTAATGAAAAACTGTTTTTT

J: TRBJ1-2
D: NA
V: TRBV4-1
CDR3: CASSQKTGRSYGYTF
DNA: TGCGCCAGCAGCCAAAAGACGGGACGGAGCTATGGCTACACCTTC

J: TRBJ2-1
D: NA
V: TRBV5-6
CDR3: CASSLWRSWDNEQFF
DNA: TGTGCCAGCAGCTTGTGGCGTTCTTGGGACAATGAGCAGTTCTTC